This T cell receptor (beta chain) was retrieved from a study of beta chain features in type 1 diabetes (dated by TCRdb to the late 2010s). Background for the entire study: No differences in mean age, gender distribution, total cell number or subset yield were found between patients and healthy donors. Across all samples, approximately 98,000,000 sorted cells were examined, and cell number per subset correlated strongly with RNA yield. The study compared TCRB repertoires of sorted circulating CD4+ T cell subsets between recently diagnosed type 1 diabetes patients and matched healthy donors. Whereas all 30 or so donors provided naive and central memory subsets, regulatory and stem cell-like memory subsets were isolated from just 8 patients and about 8 healthy donors.

Broad study findings and their caveats: Only small numbers of individuals were included in the HLA sub-analyses, which left unresolved whether HLA type had any influence on TCRB rearrangement. In all four CD4+ subsets, TCRB CDR3 length was moderately but significantly shorter in type 1 diabetes patients. Naive, central memory and regulatory TCRB repertoires appeared more similar among patients than among healthy donors. PCR might favor shorter templates, but patient and control samples were amplified and corrected together, so any skew would affect both groups equally. At VDJ recombination sites, type 1 diabetes patients had fewer insertions and more deleted nucleotides, which implies abnormalities in thymic rearrangement. Because cDNA rather than genomic DNA was sequenced, highly expressing activated cells could have been over-represented, although no difference in activation and CD3 levels was found between groups.

Each donor gave one peripheral blood draw, about 110 mL on average, collected into heparinised tubes. A BD FACSAria II was used to sort naive, central memory, regulatory and stem cell-like memory CD4+ T cells with a panel that included CD45RO, CCR7, CD25, CD127, CD95 and CD27. A purity above 95% was achieved for all sorted populations. PBMCs were separated immediately by Lymphoprep density gradient centrifugation and were stained directly, without being cultured. Samples were stained and sorted in pairs, with one healthy donor and one patient per experiment, so that batch effects were minimized. Trimming takes 4 bases from V and 6 bases from J, and the germline ends sit 13 bases apart. The CDR3 has 13 amino acids, counting the end cysteine and phenylalanine. CDR3 DNA only is kept here, 39 bases in frame from base 1. CDR1 is given as SGHRS and CDR2 as YFSETQ, both from the germline V gene. The entire isolated RNA was reverse transcribed using the High Capacity cDNA Reverse Transcription Kit, and thus expressed TCRB transcripts were sequenced. Deep immunoSEQ sequencing was performed on naive, central memory and regulatory T cell samples, with an average of around 3.4 million total reads per sample. Sorted cells were lysed in RLT buffer and RNA was extracted with DNase-treated RNeasy Micro or Mini kits, depending on cell number. To prevent cross-contamination, each cell subset was processed individually, whereas patient and healthy donor samples were processed jointly. TCRB sequences were amplified from cDNA with the immunoSEQ multiplex PCR, producing 87-bp fragments spanning the CDR3 region. The amplicons were sequenced using the Illumina HiSeq platform. The published analysis was carried out like this. PCR bias was corrected computationally using synthetic template baselines, and reads within Hamming distance 2 were collapsed, with unmergeable singletons discarded. Reads were aligned against IMGT so that V, D and J genes, CDR3 length and insertions or deletions at six rearrangement sites could be assigned. Clonotype counts were normalized to sorted cell number within each subset before computing true diversity and Gini coefficients with the tcR R package. Repertoire sharing was quantified using the overlap coefficient calculated on TCRB nucleotide sequences. What TCRdb holds here is the immuneACCESS table cut down to in-frame rearrangements. Part of the clones is not present; checked against another copy, under half of the missing clones reflect an unresolved V gene, and the others are unexplained. The V and J calls and the clone size are those of that table, but D and trimming were determined from the DNA. This sample comprises 52,000 or so clones, 40% to 60% of them detected only once. The ten largest clones capture around 2.6% of the sample.

As for this clone: There is no known antigen for this receptor. Qualities for individual bases were not recorded, and no much larger clone is one base off.

Sample: Tregs from blood. The sample's cell subset or site label, decoded: regulatory CD4+ T cells. The chain is encoded by TRBV5-1 joined to TRBJ1-2; TRBD1 is possibly the D segment (6 matching bases). This TCR came from a woman aged 40-49 years with type 1 diabetes. Read as DNA, the sequence is TGCGCCAGCAGCCGAGGAACAGGGAATGGCTACACCTTC. It encodes CASSRGTGNGYTF.